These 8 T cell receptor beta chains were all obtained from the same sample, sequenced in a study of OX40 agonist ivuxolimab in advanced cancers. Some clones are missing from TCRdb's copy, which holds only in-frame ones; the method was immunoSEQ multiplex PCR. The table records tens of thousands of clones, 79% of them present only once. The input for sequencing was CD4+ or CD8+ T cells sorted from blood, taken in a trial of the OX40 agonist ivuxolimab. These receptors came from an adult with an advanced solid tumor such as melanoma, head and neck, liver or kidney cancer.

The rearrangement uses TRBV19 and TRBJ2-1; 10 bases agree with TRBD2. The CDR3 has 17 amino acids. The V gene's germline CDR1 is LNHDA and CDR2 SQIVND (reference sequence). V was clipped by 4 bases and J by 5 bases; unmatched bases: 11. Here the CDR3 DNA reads TGTGCCAGTAGTACCCATTTGGGGACTAGCGCAAACAATGAGCAGTTCTTC. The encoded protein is CASSTHLGTSANNEQFF.

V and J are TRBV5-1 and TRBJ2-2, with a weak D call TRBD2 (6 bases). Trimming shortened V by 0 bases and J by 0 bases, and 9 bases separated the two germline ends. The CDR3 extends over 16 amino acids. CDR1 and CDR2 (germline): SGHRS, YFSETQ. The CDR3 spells CASSLAWDSNTGELFF. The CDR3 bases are TGCGCCAGCAGCTTGGCTTGGGACTCGAACACCGGGGAGCTGTTTTTT.

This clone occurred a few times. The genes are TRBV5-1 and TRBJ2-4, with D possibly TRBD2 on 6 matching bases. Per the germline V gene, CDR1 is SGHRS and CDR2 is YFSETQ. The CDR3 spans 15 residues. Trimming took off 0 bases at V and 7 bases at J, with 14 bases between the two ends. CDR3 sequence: CASSLATREGNIQYF. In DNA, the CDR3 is TGCGCCAGCAGCTTGGCCACGCGGGAAGGTAACATTCAGTACTTC.

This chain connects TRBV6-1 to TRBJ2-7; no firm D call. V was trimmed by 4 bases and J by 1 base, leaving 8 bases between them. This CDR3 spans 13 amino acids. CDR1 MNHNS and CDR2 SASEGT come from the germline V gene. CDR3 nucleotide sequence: TGTGCCAGCAGTGGGACGGTATCCTACGAGCAGTACTTC. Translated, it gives CASSGTVSYEQYF.

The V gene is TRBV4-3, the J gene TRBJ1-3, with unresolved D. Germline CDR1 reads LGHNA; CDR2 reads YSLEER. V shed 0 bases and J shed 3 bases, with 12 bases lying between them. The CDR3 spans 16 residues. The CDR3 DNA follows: TGCGCCAGCAGCCAAGACGCCCGGACCCGTGGAAACACCATATATTTT. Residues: CASSQDARTRGNTIYF.

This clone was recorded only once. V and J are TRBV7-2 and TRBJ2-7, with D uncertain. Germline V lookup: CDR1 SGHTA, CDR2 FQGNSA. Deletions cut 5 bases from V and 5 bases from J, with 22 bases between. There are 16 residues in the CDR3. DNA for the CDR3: TGTGCCAGCAGCGTATCGATTACGTCGCAGGTCGACGAGCAGTACTTC. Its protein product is CASSVSITSQVDEQYF.

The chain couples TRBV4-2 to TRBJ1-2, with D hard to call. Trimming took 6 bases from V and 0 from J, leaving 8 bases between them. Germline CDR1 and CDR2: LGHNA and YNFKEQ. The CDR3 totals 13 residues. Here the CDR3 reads CASSSPPNYGYTF. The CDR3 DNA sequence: TGTGCCAGCAGTAGCCCACCTAACTATGGCTACACCTTC.

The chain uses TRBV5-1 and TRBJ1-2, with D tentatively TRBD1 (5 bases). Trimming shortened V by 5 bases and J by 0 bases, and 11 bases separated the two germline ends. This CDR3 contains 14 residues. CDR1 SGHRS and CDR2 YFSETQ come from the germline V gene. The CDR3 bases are TGCGCCAGCAGTCCGGGGGACGCTAACTATGGCTACACCTTC. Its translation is CASSPGDANYGYTF.